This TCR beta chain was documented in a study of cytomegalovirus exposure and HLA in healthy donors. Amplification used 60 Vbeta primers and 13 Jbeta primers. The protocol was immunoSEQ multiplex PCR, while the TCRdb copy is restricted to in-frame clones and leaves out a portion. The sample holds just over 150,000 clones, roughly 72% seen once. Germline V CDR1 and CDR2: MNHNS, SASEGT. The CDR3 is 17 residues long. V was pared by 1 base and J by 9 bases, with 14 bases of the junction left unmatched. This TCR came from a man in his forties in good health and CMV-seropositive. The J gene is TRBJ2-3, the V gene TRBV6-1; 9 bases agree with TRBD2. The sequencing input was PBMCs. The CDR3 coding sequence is TGTGCCAGCAGTGAAGAATCGGGCGGGGGGGGGCGGGGAACGCAGTATTTT. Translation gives CASSEESGGGGRGTQYF.